This T cell receptor beta chain was captured by sequencing in a study of T cell changes during pregnancy in multiple sclerosis. Germline CDR1 is LNHDA and CDR2 is SQIVND (reference sequence). The CDR3 contains 14 residues. Trimming cost V 5 bases and J 2 bases, with 7 bases left between them. Assay used: immunoSEQ multiplex PCR; TCRdb lists only in-frame clones, some missing. The data hold fewer than 85,000 clones, with 80% to 95% observed a single time. This chain uses TRBV19 with TRBJ2-6; D gene unclear. Sequencing used peripheral blood, obtained in the first trimester of pregnancy. The source is a female donor in good health, enrolled as a control in a pregnancy study. The CDR3 protein is CASSPQAGANVLTF. CDR3 DNA: TGTGCCAGTAGTCCTCAGGCTGGGGCCAACGTCCTGACTTTC.